The 8 T cell receptor beta chains below all came from one sample that was sequenced in a study of blood T cell repertoires in COVID-19 (dated by TCRdb to the early 2020s). Library preparation was by the immunoSEQ multiplex PCR assay. In TCRdb, the immuneACCESS table is reduced to in-frame sequences with V and J assigned. These tables do not hold every clone; where another copy was compared, an unresolved V gene accounts for under half, and the others remain unexplained. Here the sample has tens of thousands of clones; under 70% occur a single time. The ten largest make up 8.5% to 9% of the sample. The sequenced material came from peripheral blood. Receptors originate from a woman in her 70s with acute or convalescent COVID-19.

In its sample, this clone was seen once. The rearrangement links TRBV4-2 to TRBJ2-6; TRBD1 agrees at 7 bases. The CDR3 is 20 residues long. V shed 0 bases and J 0 bases; nucleotides not matched to a gene: 11. CDR1 and CDR2 (germline): LGHNA, YNFKEQ. Here the CDR3 DNA reads TGTGCCAGCAGCCAAGATTCTCCGACAGGGCCTGGCTCTGGGGCCAACGTCCTGACTTTC. Translation: CASSQDSPTGPGSGANVLTF.

This clone was counted a single time. The chain carries TRBV6-1 and TRBJ2-1, with D perhaps TRBD1 (5 bases). The CDR3 has 15 residues. The V gene's germline CDR1 is MNHNS and CDR2 SASEGT. Deletions cut 1 base from V and 0 bases from J, with 7 bases between. The CDR3 here is CASSEGGGSYNEQFF. The DNA of the CDR3 is TGTGCCAGCAGTGAAGGGGGCGGCTCCTACAATGAGCAGTTCTTC.

In its sample, this clone was seen a few times. This chain joins TRBV29-1 and TRBJ2-3; 13 nucleotides agree with TRBD2. The CDR3 runs to 15 residues. Trimming at V came to 5 bases and at J to 0 bases, leaving 2 bases not matched to a gene. Germline V gives CDR1 SQVTM, CDR2 ANQGSEA. This CDR3 is CSVILAGGSTDTQYF. As DNA, the CDR3 is TGCAGCGTTATACTAGCGGGGGGGAGCACAGATACGCAGTATTTT.

This clone was recorded a few times. The gene calls are TRBV7-8 and TRBJ1-1; TRBD1 agrees at 10 bases. CDR1 and CDR2 (germline): SGHVS, FQNEAQ. The CDR3 has 14 residues. V trimming: 11 bases; J trimming: 6 bases; junction bases outside the gene matches: 12. CDR3 in DNA: TGTGCCGTTAAGGACAGGGGGAATGGAGCTGAAGCTTTCTTT. Translated: CAVKDRGNGAEAFF.

The gene calls are TRBV3-1 (or the pseudogene TRBV3-2) and TRBJ2-1; D may be TRBD2 (7 bases). V shed 3 bases and J shed 3 bases, with 15 bases lying between them. The germline gives CDR1 LGHDT, CDR2 YNNKEL (reference sequence). The CDR3 is 16 residues long. The CDR3 spells CASSHGGGQGYNEQFF. In DNA, the CDR3 is TGTGCCAGCAGCCATGGGGGGGGGCAAGGCTACAATGAGCAGTTCTTC.

V and J are TRBV28 and TRBJ2-3; D might be TRBD2 (6 bases). Trimming removed 2 bases at V and 4 bases at J, with 13 bases between. Per germline, CDR1 MDHEN and CDR2 SYDVKM. The CDR3 is 15 residues long. CDR3 nucleotides: TGTGCCAGCAGTTTAGGGGTCGGGGGATCAGATACGCAGTATTTT. The encoded protein is CASSLGVGGSDTQYF. Filled out from reference TRBV28 and TRBJ2-3, the complete variable domain reads DVKVTQSSRYLVKRTGEKVFLECVQDMDHENMFWYRQDPGLGLRLIYFSYDVKMKEKGDIPEGYSVSREKKERFSLILESASTNQTSMYLCASSLGVGGSDTQYFGPGTRLTVL.

This chain joins TRBV29-1 and TRBJ1-2, with D perhaps TRBD1 (6 bases). V was shortened by 8 bases and J by 4 bases, with 17 bases between the two germline ends. Germline V gene data show CDR1 as SQVTM and CDR2 as ANQGSEA. The CDR3 contains 13 residues. As DNA, the CDR3 is TGCAGCATTACCGAGGGGGGGGGCTATGGCTACACCTTC. Encoded protein: CSITEGGGYGYTF.

This clone has just a few counts. This sequence joins TRBV5-6 and TRBJ2-5; D is unresolved. In germline, CDR1 is SGHDT, CDR2 YYEEEE. The germline V and J ends were trimmed by 2 bases and 5 bases, with 7 bases remaining between them. The CDR3 has 12 amino acids. CDR3 nucleotide sequence: TGTGCCAGCAGCTTATTTATGGAGACCCAGTACTTC. As protein: CASSLFMETQYF.